These T cell receptor beta chains were read from a single sample in a study of blood T cell repertoires in COVID-19. This table comes from immunoSEQ multiplex PCR, and its TCRdb copy is limited to in-frame clones, with some not included. The sample carries a few hundred thousand clones, just over 90% recorded once. The sample consisted of PBMCs or T cells enriched from blood (not recorded which). These receptors were collected from a woman between 40 and 55 years old who had been exposed to COVID-19. CDR3s include the opening cysteine and the closing phenylalanine or tryptophan.

>TRBV6-2/TRBV6-3|TRBJ2-1
CASSYSIHRTSGRANNEQFF
>TRBV5-6|TRBJ1-2
CASRKTGSYGYTF
>TRBV19|TRBJ1-1
CASNGGETEAFF
>TRBV3-1/TRBV3-2|TRBJ1-1
CASSRGQTLGTEAFF
>TRBV2|TRBJ2-7
CASSERGRSYEQYF
>TRBV7-2|TRBJ1-1
CASSPGSINTEAFF
>TRBV18|TRBJ1-6
CASSRRQGNSPLHF
>TRBV14|TRBJ2-7
CASSLSGQVSYEQYF
>TRBV24-1|TRBJ1-5
CATSDAGTGSNQPQHF
>TRBV5-1|TRBJ1-4
CASRIAGTEEKLFF
>TRBV18|TRBJ1-1
CASSPLETGRTEAFF
>TRBV7-2|TRBJ2-5
CASSLTGTSGRAGETQYF
>TRBV6-5|TRBJ2-1
CASSQGTGTIDEQFF
>TRBV4-3|TRBJ2-2
CASSQDWGTSATGELFF
>TRBV3-1/TRBV3-2|TRBJ1-1
CASSPQDRTNTEAFF
>TRBV27|TRBJ1-6
CASSFPYNSPLHF
>TRBV2|TRBJ1-1
CASRGQPNTEAFF
>TRBV6-5|TRBJ1-1
CASSYSLQGGNTEAFF
>TRBV19|TRBJ2-1
CASSGTGARVNEQFF
>TRBV7-3|TRBJ1-1
CASSPGTGRGTEAFF
>TRBV14|TRBJ2-7
CASSRLTGADEQYF
>TRBV5-1|TRBJ2-7
CASSSEVGYEQYF